Each of the 19 T cell receptor beta chains below was sequenced from the same sample in a study of blood T cell repertoires in COVID-19. TCRdb's table, derived via immunoSEQ multiplex PCR, lists solely in-frame clones and lacks some. The sample includes 65,000 to 75,000 clones, 85% to 90% of them seen just once. The specimen sequenced was peripheral blood. These receptors originate from a man aged 50 to 59 with active COVID-19.

The chain employs TRBV14 and TRBJ2-1; 7 nucleotides line up with TRBD2. Trimming cost V 4 bases and J 2 bases; bases outside gene matches: 5. The CDR3 length is 15 residues. Germline V gene lookup returns CDR1 SGHDN and CDR2 FVKESK. CDR3 amino acids: CASSRREDPYNEQFF. The CDR3 DNA reads TGTGCCAGCAGCCGACGGGAGGATCCCTACAATGAGCAGTTCTTC. The variable domain in full, completed from reference TRBV14 and TRBJ2-1, reads EAGVTQFPSHSVIEKGQTVTLRCDPISGHDNLYWYRRVMGKEIKFLLHFVKESKQDESGMPNNRFLAERTGGTYSTLKVQPAELEDSGVYFCASSRREDPYNEQFFGPGTRLTVL.

The rearrangement links TRBV18 to TRBJ1-2, with unresolved D. Germline V CDR1 and CDR2: KGHSH, LQKENI. The CDR3 has 16 residues. V dropped 0 bases and J dropped 0 bases, with 11 bases sitting between them. DNA of the CDR3: TGTGCCAGCTCACCACCGGCAGGCAGAGCTAACTATGGCTACACCTTC. It encodes CASSPPAGRANYGYTF.

This clone has more than one count but fewer than ten. The rearrangement links TRBV5-4 to TRBJ2-7; 11 nucleotides line up with TRBD1. Germline CDR1 reads SGHNT; CDR2 reads YYREEE (reference sequence). The CDR3 is made up of 15 amino acids. With 4 bases clipped from V and 4 bases from J, the junction kept 7 bases outside the gene matches. CDR3 amino acids: CASSTPGQGVYEQYF. The CDR3 DNA is TGTGCCAGCAGCACGCCGGGACAGGGGGTGTACGAGCAGTACTTC. The whole variable domain, filled in from reference TRBV5-4 and TRBJ2-7, reads ETGVTQSPTHLIKTRGQQVTLRCSSQSGHNTVSWYQQALGQGPQFIFQYYREEENGRGNFPPRFSGLQFPNYSSELNVNALELDDSALYLCASSTPGQGVYEQYFGPGTRLTVT.

CDR3 DNA sequence: TGTGCTAGTGGTTTGGTCAGAATGAACACCGGGGAGCTGTTTTTT. Translating it yields CASGLVRMNTGELFF. The chain has TRBV12-5 and TRBJ2-2, with D unclear. The CDR3 totals 15 residues. Trimming pared 0 bases from V and 1 base from J, leaving 6 bases between. Germline V gene data show CDR1 as LGHNT and CDR2 as FRNRAP.

V and J are TRBV9 and TRBJ1-1; D unclear. Germline CDR1 SGDLS, CDR2 YYNGEE. The CDR3 extends over 13 amino acids. Trimming stripped 4 bases from V and 1 base from J, with 8 bases between. CDR3 nucleotides: TGTGCCAGCAGCTTTGGCCCGAACACTGAAGCTTTCTTT. It specifies CASSFGPNTEAFF.

This sequence joins TRBV6-5 and TRBJ1-2; D is perhaps TRBD1 (6 bases). Trimming removed 6 bases from V and 4 bases from J, with 15 bases in between. Germline V CDR1 and CDR2: MNHEY, SVGAGI. The CDR3 length is 14 residues. For the CDR3, the DNA is TGTGCCAGCAGCCGGGGGGGCGGCAGCTATGGCTACACCTTC. Its translation: CASSRGGGSYGYTF.

The chain has TRBV6-5 and TRBJ1-1; 7 bases are shared with TRBD1. The CDR3 runs to 14 residues. The germline CDR1 and CDR2 sequences are MNHEY and SVGAGI. V lost 6 bases to trimming and J lost 0 bases; unmatched junction nucleotides: 4. The CDR3 region has the DNA TGTGCCAGCAGCCTCAGGGGGGTGAACACTGAAGCTTTCTTT. It is translated as CASSLRGVNTEAFF.

In its sample, this clone was seen once. The chain uses TRBV5-8 and TRBJ1-2; maybe TRBD1 (6 bases). Germline CDR1 SGHTS, CDR2 YDEGEE. The CDR3 totals 15 residues. Trimming pared 3 bases from V and 4 bases from J, leaving 16 bases between. CDR3 nucleotide sequence: TGTGCCAGCAGCTCTGGACAGTTGGGCGGCTATGGCTACACCTTC. This sequence encodes CASSSGQLGGYGYTF.

The chain has TRBV5-1 and TRBJ1-2; TRBD1 matches at 9 bases. J gave up 8 bases and V 0 bases, and 8 bases lay outside the gene matches. Germline V CDR1 and CDR2: SGHRS, YFSETQ. The CDR3 consists of 15 residues. This CDR3 reads CASSLVPGQGYGYTF. The CDR3 DNA reads TGCGCCAGCAGCTTGGTACCGGGACAGGGCTACGGCTACACCTTC.

This clone came up a few times. This sequence joins TRBV2 and TRBJ1-6; 11 positions agree with TRBD1. Germline V gives CDR1 SNHLY, CDR2 FYNNEI. CDR3 size: 16 residues. With V trimmed by 6 bases and J by 0 bases, 1 base remained unmatched. The CDR3 reads CASSGQGASYNSPLHF. As DNA, the CDR3 is TGTGCCAGCAGCGGACAGGGGGCCTCCTATAATTCACCCCTCCACTTT. Looking up the rest from reference TRBV2 and TRBJ1-6 gives the full variable domain: EPEVTQTPSHQVTQMGQEVILRCVPISNHLYFYWYRQILGQKVEFLVSFYNNEISEKSEIFDDQFSVERPDGSNFTLKIRSTKLEDSAMYFCASSGQGASYNSPLHFGNGTRLTVT.

The V call is TRBV7-2, the J call TRBJ2-3; 7 positions match TRBD2. This CDR3 has 16 residues. Germline V gives CDR1 SGHTA, CDR2 FQGNSA. J gave up 6 bases and V 6 bases, and 15 bases lay outside the gene matches. The CDR3: CASSYPVWGGEDTQYF. CDR3 bases: TGTGCCAGCAGTTACCCTGTCTGGGGGGGTGAGGATACGCAGTATTTT. The whole variable domain, remainder taken from reference TRBV7-2 and TRBJ2-3, is GAGVSQSPSNKVTEKGKDVELRCDPISGHTALYWYRQSLGQGLEFLIYFQGNSAPDKSGLPSDRFSAERTGGSVSTLTIQRTQQEDSAVYLCASSYPVWGGEDTQYFGPGTRLTVL.

This clone has a single count. The V call is TRBV7-8, the J call TRBJ2-1; possible D gene TRBD2, 6 bases. This CDR3 is 14 amino acids long. V was clipped by 4 bases and J by 9 bases, with 16 bases between them. From germline, CDR1 is SGHVS and CDR2 FQNEAQ. The CDR3 nucleotides are TGTGCCAGCAGCTCTGCGGGGAGATCGACTGAGCAGTTCTTC. Its translation is CASSSAGRSTEQFF.

Written as DNA, the CDR3 is TGTGCCAGCAGCCCATCCGGGACTAGCGGGGCAGCCCTGTACTTC. It specifies CASSPSGTSGAALYF. The genes are TRBV28 and TRBJ2-7; 13 nucleotides agree with TRBD2. V lost 6 bases to trimming and J lost 12 bases; unmatched junction nucleotides: 14. The CDR3 consists of 15 residues. CDR1 and CDR2 (germline): MDHEN, SYDVKM.

This clone was counted a single time. The rearrangement joins TRBV6-4 to TRBJ2-1, with TRBD2 matching over 7 bases. CDR1 MRHNA and CDR2 SNTAGT come from the germline V gene. The CDR3 covers 15 residues. V was clipped by 3 bases and J by 0 bases; unmatched bases: 2. CDR3 region: CASSERESSYNEQFF. CDR3 DNA: TGTGCCAGCAGTGAGCGGGAGAGCTCCTACAATGAGCAGTTCTTC.

The gene calls are TRBV7-2 and TRBJ2-2; D gene uncertain. The ends were cut back, 3 bases at V and 8 bases at J, with 10 bases in the middle. This CDR3 spans 13 amino acids. CDR1 is SGHTA, CDR2 FQGNSA, per germline. CDR3 residues: CASSFRPNGELFF. CDR3 bases: TGTGCCAGCAGCTTCAGGCCTAATGGGGAGCTGTTTTTT.

The V and J genes are TRBV7-2 and TRBJ2-7; 7 positions match TRBD2. Germline V gives CDR1 SGHTA, CDR2 FQGNSA. The CDR3 runs 15 residues. V lost 5 bases, J lost 6 bases, and 13 bases stayed unmatched. CDR3 residues: CASSLGLGSSGEQYF. CDR3 sequence (DNA): TGTGCCAGCAGCCTCGGACTAGGCAGCTCCGGCGAGCAGTACTTC.

The chain employs TRBV19 and TRBJ2-3; 15 bases are shared with TRBD2. Trimming at V came to 6 bases and at J to 2 bases, leaving 9 bases not matched to a gene. Germline V gene lookup returns CDR1 LNHDA and CDR2 SQIVND (reference sequence). The CDR3 is made up of 18 amino acids. The CDR3 DNA reads as TGTGCCAGTAGGAGGGGACTAGCGGGAGGACTCACCACAGATACGCAGTATTTT. This encodes CASRRGLAGGLTTDTQYF.

This sequence joins TRBV6-5 and TRBJ1-5; a possible D gene is TRBD1 (6 bases). The CDR3 consists of 13 residues. Germline V CDR1 and CDR2: MNHEY, SVGAGI. V lost 6 bases, J lost 4 bases, and 10 bases lay in between. Here the CDR3 reads CASRPTGNQPQHF. The DNA for the CDR3 is TGTGCCAGCAGACCTACAGGGAATCAGCCCCAGCATTTT.

The rearrangement links TRBV5-1 to TRBJ2-7, with a possible D match to TRBD2 (7 bases). The V end lost 1 base, the J end lost 5 bases, and 16 bases lay between the germline ends. CDR1 and CDR2 (germline): SGHRS, YFSETQ. This CDR3 is built from 15 residues. CDR3 nucleotide sequence: TGCGCCAGCAGCTTGAGGACTGCGGGGGCCAACGAGCAGTACTTC. Translation: CASSLRTAGANEQYF.